The 20 T cell receptor beta chains below all came from one sample that was sequenced in a study of cytomegalovirus exposure and HLA in healthy donors. PCR involved 60 Vbeta and 13 Jbeta primers. Measured with immunoSEQ multiplex PCR; TCRdb has only the in-frame clones, and not every one. Among approximately 160,000 clones listed, 82% were seen once. Sequencing was done on a sample of PBMCs. These receptors originate from a girl under 18 in good health and CMV-seropositive.

This chain connects TRBV2 to TRBJ2-3; D may be TRBD2 (6 bases). The CDR3 runs to 15 residues. The germline V gene encodes CDR1 SNHLY and CDR2 FYNNEI. The V end was cut by 8 bases, the J end by 7 bases, with 22 bases between. For the CDR3, the DNA is TGTGCCAGCGTCCGCTCGGCGGGGATTAGAAATACGCAGTATTTT. Protein sequence: CASVRSAGIRNTQYF.

V gene TRBV7-9 combines with J gene TRBJ2-5; 7 bases map to TRBD2. V lost 7 bases, J lost 5 bases, and 13 bases stayed unmatched. The CDR3 is 15 residues long. Germline loops: CDR1 SEHNR, CDR2 FQNEAQ (reference sequence). CDR3 sequence: CASTLPGSGVETQYF. CDR3 coding DNA: TGTGCCAGCACCCTCCCAGGAAGCGGGGTGGAGACCCAGTACTTC. Complete variable domain (other parts from reference TRBV7-9 and TRBJ2-5): DTGVSQNPRHKITKRGQNVTFRCDPISEHNRLYWYRQTLGQGPEFLTYFQNEAQLEKSRLLSDRFSAERPKGSFSTLEIQRTEQGDSAMYLCASTLPGSGVETQYFGPGTRLLVL.

This rearrangement joins TRBV27 to TRBJ1-5; 7 nucleotides align to TRBD1. From germline, CDR1 is MNHEY and CDR2 SMNVEV (reference sequence). The CDR3 has 17 amino acids. The V segment lost 2 bases and the J segment 0 bases; nucleotides outside the gene matches: 7. CDR3 sequence (DNA): TGTGCCAGCAGTTTACTCGGGACAGTACCTAGCAATCAGCCCCAGCATTTT. Its protein product is CASSLLGTVPSNQPQHF.

This chain joins TRBV27 and TRBJ2-5, with 7 bases fitting TRBD1. The CDR3 sequence is 16 residues long. CDR1 is MNHEY and CDR2 is SMNVEV in the germline V gene (reference sequence). J gave up 5 bases and V 3 bases, and 12 bases lay outside the gene matches. The CDR3 protein is CASSFGPNRGEETQYF. The CDR3 nucleotides read TGTGCCAGCAGTTTTGGCCCCAACAGGGGTGAGGAGACCCAGTACTTC.

The chain joins TRBV7-2 to TRBJ2-2; 9 bases are shared with TRBD1. This CDR3 is 15 amino acids long. Germline CDR1 reads SGHTA; CDR2 reads FQGNSA. The ends lost 5 bases at V and 6 bases at J; junction bases unmatched: 7. Here the CDR3 DNA reads TGTGCCAGCAGCCCGCAGGGACAGGGCGCCGGGGAGCTGTTTTTT. This codes for CASSPQGQGAGELFF.

The rearrangement uses TRBV19 and TRBJ1-5; no reliable D call. Looked up from germline, CDR1 is LNHDA and CDR2 is SQIVND (reference sequence). This CDR3 contains 13 residues. The V gene lost 3 bases and the J gene lost 4 bases, with 7 bases spanning the gap. In DNA form, the CDR3 reads TGTGCCAGTAGTATTTCCCCTAATCAGCCCCAGCATTTT. Translation: CASSISPNQPQHF. Full variable domain (remainder filled in from reference TRBV19 and TRBJ1-5): DGGITQSPKYLFRKEGQNVTLSCEQNLNHDAMYWYRQDPGQGLRLIYYSQIVNDFQKGDIAEGYSVSREKKESFPLTVTSAQKNPTAFYLCASSISPNQPQHFGDGTRLSIL.

This chain joins TRBV27 and TRBJ1-5; D is perhaps TRBD1 (6 bases). Trimming shortened V by 6 bases and J by 5 bases, and 11 bases separated the two germline ends. The CDR3 covers 13 residues. CDR1 is MNHEY, CDR2 SMNVEV, per germline (reference sequence). The CDR3 is CASSRGGYQPQHF. CDR3 nucleotides: TGTGCCAGCAGCCGGGGGGGCTATCAGCCCCAGCATTTT.

This clone was seen only once. This chain connects TRBV4-2 to TRBJ1-1; no clear D gene. Germline V CDR1 and CDR2: LGHNA, YNFKEQ. The CDR3 spans 17 residues. The V end was cut by 4 bases, the J end by 0 bases, with 18 bases between. This CDR3 is CASSPRPKGAMNTEAFF. The CDR3 nucleotides read TGTGCCAGCAGCCCCCGCCCCAAGGGAGCTATGAACACTGAAGCTTTCTTT.

The CDR3 reads CASSVATSGDHEQYF. In DNA, the CDR3 is TGTGCCAGCAGCGTAGCAACTAGCGGGGACCACGAGCAGTACTTC. V is TRBV9 and J is TRBJ2-7; TRBD2 matches at 10 bases. CDR1 is SGDLS, CDR2 YYNGEE, per germline. The CDR3 is 15 amino acids. V was clipped by 0 bases and J by 5 bases; unmatched bases: 5. Looking up the rest from reference TRBV9 and TRBJ2-7 gives the full variable domain: DSGVTQTPKHLITATGQRVTLRCSPRSGDLSVYWYQQSLDQGLQFLIQYYNGEERAKGNILERFSAQQFPDLHSELNLSSLELGDSALYFCASSVATSGDHEQYFGPGTRLTVT.

The J gene is TRBJ1-4, the V gene TRBV5-1, with 7 bases that match TRBD1. With V trimmed by 4 bases and J by 0 bases, 9 bases remained unmatched. Germline V CDR1 and CDR2: SGHRS, YFSETQ. The CDR3 has 17 residues. DNA for the CDR3: TGCGCCAGCAGCGAGGGACAGCTTATACCAACTAATGAAAAACTGTTTTTT. This encodes CASSEGQLIPTNEKLFF.

The chain employs TRBV5-6 and TRBJ2-1; 7 bases line up with TRBD2. The germline V gene has CDR1 SGHDT and CDR2 YYEEEE. J was trimmed by 6 bases and V by 4 bases; bases with no gene match: 7. This CDR3 comprises 14 residues. CDR3 amino acids: CASSQPRLANEQFF. CDR3 coding DNA: TGTGCCAGCAGCCAGCCCCGACTAGCCAATGAGCAGTTCTTC.

Only one count was recorded for this clone. This chain uses TRBV18 with TRBJ1-2; D ambiguous. This CDR3 comprises 13 residues. V was pared by 4 bases and J by 7 bases, with 13 bases between. Germline assignment: CDR1 KGHSH and CDR2 LQKENI. CDR3 region: CASSLTRIPGYTF. The CDR3 DNA is TGTGCCAGCTCACTAACCAGGATTCCTGGCTACACCTTC.

The DNA for the CDR3 is TGTGCCAGCAGCCTCGACAGGGTGGGAGAGCAGTACTTC. Residues: CASSLDRVGEQYF. The chain recombines TRBV7-8 with TRBJ2-7, with 7 bases fitting TRBD1. This CDR3 comprises 13 residues. V shed 5 bases, J shed 7 bases, and the junction held 8 bases outside the gene matches. Germline CDR1 is SGHVS and CDR2 is FQNEAQ.

V usage is TRBV29-1 and J usage is TRBJ2-2, with D unresolved. This CDR3 has 12 amino acids. Trimming shortened V by 4 bases and J by 0 bases, and 3 bases separated the two germline ends. In germline, CDR1 is SQVTM, CDR2 ANQGSEA. In DNA form, the CDR3 reads TGCAGCGTTGCTCCGAACACCGGGGAGCTGTTTTTT. This encodes CSVAPNTGELFF.

The J gene is TRBJ2-5, the V gene TRBV2; 8 bases line up with TRBD2. Germline-derived CDR1 and CDR2 are SNHLY and FYNNEI. J lost 0 bases, V lost 4 bases, and 7 bases had no gene match. The CDR3 has 16 amino acids. CDR3 protein: CASSARLARYQETQYF. The CDR3 DNA follows: TGTGCCAGCAGTGCTAGACTAGCGCGGTACCAAGAGACCCAGTACTTC.

V usage is TRBV9 and J usage is TRBJ2-3; D is unresolved. Germline V gene data show CDR1 as SGDLS and CDR2 as YYNGEE. There are 13 residues in the CDR3. The V end lost 2 bases, the J end lost 2 bases, and 6 bases lay between the germline ends. In DNA, the CDR3 is TGTGCCAGCAGCGTTGGAGACACAGATACGCAGTATTTT. Protein: CASSVGDTDTQYF.

Written as DNA, the CDR3 is TGTGCCACCAGCAGAGTCCAGGGAACTATCACTGAAGCTTTCTTT. Its translation is CATSRVQGTITEAFF. The chain joins TRBV15 to TRBJ1-1; tentative D call: TRBD1 (5 bases). Germline CDR1 LNHNV, CDR2 YYDKDF (reference sequence). The V end lost 1 base, the J end lost 4 bases, and 13 bases lay between the germline ends. The CDR3 runs to 15 residues.

The chain has TRBV5-1 and TRBJ2-5; 11 nucleotides agree with TRBD2. The trim removed 4 bases at V and 5 bases at J, leaving 10 bases unmatched. The CDR3 runs to 16 residues. Germline assignment: CDR1 SGHRS and CDR2 YFSETQ. For the CDR3, the DNA is TGCGCCAGCAGCGCGAAGACTAGCGGGATTTGGGAGACCCAGTACTTC. Its translation is CASSAKTSGIWETQYF.

The rearrangement uses TRBV21-1 and TRBJ1-2; TRBD1 was called by the table and not checked on the DNA. TRBV21-1 is shown as a pseudogene. There are 14 residues in the CDR3. CDR3 residues: CASSKFQGTGGYTF. In nucleotides, the CDR3 is TGTGCCAGCAGCAAATTCCAGGGCACCGGTGGCTACACCTTC.

The chain joins TRBV28 to TRBJ2-4, with 7 bases lining up with TRBD1. This CDR3 is built from 16 residues. The J segment lost 0 bases and the V segment lost 6 bases, leaving 8 bases of the junction unmatched. The germline CDR1 and CDR2 sequences are MDHEN and SYDVKM. The CDR3 region is CASRTTGALAKNIQYF. CDR3 DNA: TGTGCCAGCAGGACCACAGGGGCCCTAGCCAAAAACATTCAGTACTTC. Combining the CDR3 with reference TRBV28 and TRBJ2-4 gives the whole variable domain DVKVTQSSRYLVKRTGEKVFLECVQDMDHENMFWYRQDPGLGLRLIYFSYDVKMKEKGDIPEGYSVSREKKERFSLILESASTNQTSMYLCASRTTGALAKNIQYFGAGTRLSVL.